This T cell receptor (beta chain) stems from a study of chronic HIV infection and antiretroviral therapy. TCRdb itself ran the 5' RACE reads through MiXCR, one entry per CDR3 protein. The sample records under 55,000 distinct CDR3 sequences, about 19% being singletons. The sequenced material came from peripheral blood. The sequence derives from an adult who had HIV and had not received antiretroviral therapy, or was an uninfected healthy control (not recorded which).

The CDR3 region has the DNA TGTGCCAGCAGCCAGGAATCCTCTAGCGCCGAGCAGTTCTTC. It encodes CASSQESSSAEQFF. The chain couples TRBV4-2 to TRBJ2-1; maybe TRBD2 (6 bases). Germline V gene lookup returns CDR1 LGHNA and CDR2 YNFKEQ. The CDR3 consists of 14 residues. V was cut by 3 bases and J by 10 bases, with 16 bases left in between.